The 9 T cell receptor beta chains reported below all come from one sample, sequenced in a study of identical twins (dated by TCRdb to about 2016). Receptor libraries were prepared by 5' RACE. Instrument on record: Illumina HiSeq 2000. The raw public data were reprocessed by TCRdb itself: fastp quality trimming at Q25, MiXCR clonotype calling, in-frame beta chains only. Identical CDR3 proteins give one entry, which carries the most common genes and DNA. The sample table lists around 250,000 distinct CDR3 sequences, approximately 11% of them with a count of one. The top ten constitute more than 3.5% of the sample. The sample was also reused in another study, on yellow fever vaccine responses in identical twins.

The sequenced material came from memory (CD45RO+) T cells sorted from blood. Reading the label with the study, this specimen's cell subset or site is: CD45RO+ enriched T cells. The receptors stem from a woman between 18 and 30 years old in good health.

This clonotype showed up just a few times. At one end the junction does not follow the germline gene, possibly because of a read error. The chain uses TRBV2 and TRBJ2-1; possible D gene TRBD2, 6 bases. Germline loops: CDR1 SNHLY, CDR2 FYNNEI. CDR3 length equals 10 residues. As DNA, the CDR3 is TGTGCCAGCGGGGGGACCCGCCCAGCCTTC. Its translation is CASGGTRPAF.

In the case of this clonotype: A much larger clone lies one base from this, so it may be a read error. Because the CDR3 is missing its conserved closing phenylalanine or tryptophan, this is likely a read error. The CDR3 DNA sequence: TGTGCCAGCAGCCAAGTAGGCCCGAGAGACACCGGGGAGCTGTTTTAT. Translation gives CASSQVGPRDTGELFY. This sequence joins TRBV3-1 and TRBJ2-2; D call uncertain. This CDR3 comprises 16 residues. Germline CDR1 LGHDT, CDR2 YNNKEL (reference sequence). Trimming removed 1 base from V and 3 bases from J, with 12 bases in between.

The chain has TRBV11-2 and TRBJ2-5; 9 positions match TRBD1. The germline V gene encodes CDR1 SGHAT and CDR2 FQNNGV. Trimming cost V 5 bases and J 5 bases; bases outside gene matches: 9. The CDR3 length is 15 residues. Written as DNA, the CDR3 is TGTGCCAGCAGCCAAGGGGACAGGGAAGGGGAGACCCAGTACTTC. It yields the protein CASSQGDREGETQYF.

This chain connects TRBV7-2 to TRBJ2-5; possible D gene TRBD1, 6 bases. This CDR3 contains 13 residues. The germline CDR1 and CDR2 sequences are SGHTA and FQGNSA. Deletions cut 5 bases from V and 5 bases from J, with 12 bases between. CDR3 residues: CASSSGQRETQYF. Here the CDR3 DNA reads TGTGCCAGCAGCAGTGGACAGCGGGAGACCCAGTACTTC.

This clonotype was counted between two and nine times. This chain joins TRBV7-2 and TRBJ2-5, with a possible D match to TRBD2 (6 bases). The CDR3 contains 14 residues. Germline lookup yields CDR1 SGHTA and CDR2 FQGNSA. The V end lost 5 bases, the J end lost 4 bases, and 14 bases lay between the germline ends. CDR3 loop: CASSPQTRGETQYF. CDR3 nucleotides: TGTGCCAGCAGCCCCCAGACTAGAGGAGAGACCCAGTACTTC. Based on the CDR3 plus reference TRBV7-2 and TRBJ2-5, the full variable domain is GAGVSQSPSNKVTEKGKDVELRCDPISGHTALYWYRQSLGQGLEFLIYFQGNSAPDKSGLPSDRFSAERTGGSVSTLTIQRTQQEDSAVYLCASSPQTRGETQYFGPGTRLLVL.

V and J are TRBV6-1 and TRBJ1-1; D not resolved. Germline V CDR1 and CDR2: MNHNS, SASEGT. The CDR3 is made up of 17 amino acids. The germline V and J ends were trimmed by 7 bases and 0 bases, with 21 bases remaining between them. CDR3 loop: CASTVGAGRRLNTEAFF. DNA of the CDR3: TGTGCCAGCACCGTAGGAGCGGGCCGACGGCTGAACACTGAAGCTTTCTTT.

There are many counts of this clonotype. The V call is TRBV6-2 or TRBV6-3, the J call TRBJ2-3; D possibly corresponds to TRBD1 (6 bases). The CDR3 has 16 amino acids. CDR1 and CDR2 from the germline V gene are MNHEY and SVGEGT. Trimming took off 6 bases at V and 3 bases at J, with 19 bases between the two ends. CDR3 residues: CASSRPRDIETDTQYF. In DNA form, the CDR3 reads TGTGCCAGCAGCCGGCCAAGGGACATCGAGACAGATACGCAGTATTTT.

This clonotype appeared many times. V is TRBV4-1 and J is TRBJ2-1; D ambiguous. V lost 1 base and J lost 4, with 8 bases in between. Per germline, CDR1 MGHRA and CDR2 YSYEKL. The CDR3 extends over 14 amino acids. CDR3 sequence (DNA): TGCGCCAGCAGCCAAGTACAAGGATACAATGAGCAGTTCTTC. Translating it yields CASSQVQGYNEQFF.

CDR3 protein: CASSELRGGATYEQYF. CDR3 DNA: TGTGCCAGCAGTGAACTGCGCGGGGGGGCGACCTACGAGCAGTACTTC. J is TRBJ2-7 and V is TRBV6-1, with 9 bases identical to TRBD2. The V gene end was trimmed by 2 bases and the J gene end by 2 bases; junction bases not matched to a gene: 7. This CDR3 comprises 16 residues. Germline values: CDR1 MNHNS, CDR2 SASEGT.